The clone carrying this T cell receptor (beta chain) was counted a few times. What it binds is unknown. This sample stems from a study of beta chain features in type 1 diabetes. Whole-study results and caveats: The naive, central memory and Treg TCRB repertoires looked more alike in patients than they did in healthy donors. Shorter templates might be favored by PCR, equally in patients and controls.

What was sequenced were expressed TCRB transcripts, since all of the isolated RNA had been reverse transcribed. Profiled with immunoSEQ multiplex PCR; TCRdb holds only in-frame clones, not every one. The sample lists about 360,000 clones, roughly an eighth occurring once. The V segment lost 4 bases and the J segment 10 bases; nucleotides outside the gene matches: 19. The CDR3 is 17 residues long. CDR1 is SGHDT, CDR2 YYEEEE, per germline. Sequenced sample: naive CD4+ T cells from blood. This sequence originates from a man between 18 and 29 years old in good health. The chain uses TRBV5-6 and TRBJ2-2; 7 bases line up with TRBD2. CDR3 loop: CASSRWWQGGVEKELFF. CDR3 DNA sequence: TGTGCCAGCAGCCGTTGGTGGCAGGGAGGGGTGGAGAAGGAGCTGTTTTTT.